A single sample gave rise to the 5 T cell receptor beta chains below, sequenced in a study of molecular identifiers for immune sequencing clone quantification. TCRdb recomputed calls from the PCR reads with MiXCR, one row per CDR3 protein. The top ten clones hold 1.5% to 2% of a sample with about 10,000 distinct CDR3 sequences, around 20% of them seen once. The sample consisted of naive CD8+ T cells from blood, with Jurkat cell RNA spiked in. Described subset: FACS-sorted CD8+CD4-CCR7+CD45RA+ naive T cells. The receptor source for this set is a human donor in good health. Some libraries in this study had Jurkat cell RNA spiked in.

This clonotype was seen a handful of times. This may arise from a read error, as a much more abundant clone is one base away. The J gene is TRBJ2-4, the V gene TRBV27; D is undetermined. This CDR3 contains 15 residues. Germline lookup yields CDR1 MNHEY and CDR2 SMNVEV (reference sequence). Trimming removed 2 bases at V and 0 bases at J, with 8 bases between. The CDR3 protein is CASSLGPLAKNIQYF. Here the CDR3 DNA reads TGTGCCAGCAGTTTAGGACCTTTAGCCAAAAACATTCAGTACTTC.

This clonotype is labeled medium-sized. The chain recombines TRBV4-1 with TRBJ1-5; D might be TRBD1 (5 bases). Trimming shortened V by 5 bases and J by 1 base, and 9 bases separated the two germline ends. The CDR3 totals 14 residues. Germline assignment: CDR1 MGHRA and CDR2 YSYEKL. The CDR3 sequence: CASSRGQSNQPQHF. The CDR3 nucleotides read TGCGCCAGCAGCAGGGGTCAGAGCAATCAGCCCCAGCATTTT.

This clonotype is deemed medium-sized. CDR3 nucleotides: TGTGCCAGCAGTTTCGAACCCAGGGGACAGCCCCAGCATTTT. It specifies CASSFEPRGQPQHF. V gene TRBV6-6 combines with J gene TRBJ1-5; a possible D gene is TRBD1 (6 bases). Germline assignment: CDR1 MNHNY and CDR2 SVGAGI (reference sequence). Trimming took 4 bases from V and 7 from J, leaving 14 bases between them. The CDR3 runs 14 residues.

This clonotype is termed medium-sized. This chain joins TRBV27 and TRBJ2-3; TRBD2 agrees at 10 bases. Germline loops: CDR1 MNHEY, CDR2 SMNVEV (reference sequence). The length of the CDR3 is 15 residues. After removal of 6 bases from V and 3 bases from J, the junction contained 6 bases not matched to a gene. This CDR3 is CASRGLATTTDTQYF. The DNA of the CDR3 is TGTGCCAGCAGGGGACTAGCGACCACTACAGATACGCAGTATTTT.

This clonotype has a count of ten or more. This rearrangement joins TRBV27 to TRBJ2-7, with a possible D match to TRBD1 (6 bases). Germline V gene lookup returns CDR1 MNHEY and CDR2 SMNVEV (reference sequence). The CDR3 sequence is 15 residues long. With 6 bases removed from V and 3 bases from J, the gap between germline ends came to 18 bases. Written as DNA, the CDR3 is TGTGCCAGCAGGGGGGCCCCGACCCGAAACTACGAGCAGTACTTC. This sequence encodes CASRGAPTRNYEQYF.